These T cell receptor beta chains were read from a single sample in a study of T-cell reconstitution after alpha-beta-depleted transplantation in children. MiXCR was run by TCRdb on the PCR reads, yielding one entry per CDR3 protein. The sample carries 25,000 to 35,000 distinct CDR3 sequences, around 7% recorded once. The source material was peripheral blood, sampled 60 days after TCRalphabeta/CD19-depleted stem cell transplant. Receptors were obtained from a child in the first two years of life who had a stem cell transplant for acute myeloid leukemia, so the T cells may come from the graft donor. CDR3s include the opening cysteine and the closing phenylalanine or tryptophan. D genes are given only for firm matches. Only part of the rows carry a size: once, few, many, or a class if the clone is expanded.

d_call,j_call,v_call,clone_size,cdr3_aa,cdr3_nt
-,TRBJ2-3,TRBV24-1,many,CATSANRDSFATDTQYF,TGTGCCACCAGTGCTAACCGGGACTCCTTCGCCACAGATACGCAGTATTTT
TRBD1,TRBJ2-7,TRBV29-1,many,CSVVGGQGYYEQYF,TGCAGCGTTGTGGGGGGACAGGGATACTACGAGCAGTACTTC
-,TRBJ1-2,TRBV20-1,many,CSAHYGYTF,TGCAGTGCCCACTATGGCTACACCTTC
-,TRBJ1-1,TRBV6-2/TRBV6-3,few,CASSTLRGRNTEAFF,TGTGCCAGCAGTACCCTGAGGGGAAGGAACACTGAAGCTTTCTTT
-,TRBJ1-2,TRBV12-3/TRBV12-4,many,CASSLDGLGYGYTF,TGTGCCAGCAGTTTGGATGGCCTGGGCTATGGCTACACCTTC
TRBD1,TRBJ2-3,TRBV4-3,many,CASSQDNRGWDTQYF,TGCGCCAGCAGCCAAGACAACAGGGGATGGGATACGCAGTATTTT
-,TRBJ1-5,TRBV20-1,many,CSARDTESNQPQHF,TGCAGTGCTAGAGATACGGAGAGCAATCAGCCCCAGCATTTT
-,TRBJ2-1,TRBV15,many,CATSRDSFRDLGILEQFF,TGTGCCACCAGCAGGGATTCTTTCCGGGACCTAGGCATTTTGGAGCAGTTCTTC
-,TRBJ2-1,TRBV7-3,-,CASSPPGFDEQFF,TGTGCCAGCAGCCCCCCGGGGTTCGATGAGCAGTTCTTC
TRBD1,TRBJ1-2,TRBV25-1,many,CASSEFQGGKYGYTF,TGTGCCAGCAGTGAATTCCAGGGGGGGAAATATGGCTACACCTTC
-,TRBJ1-1,TRBV5-6,many,CASSLDTLNTEAFF,TGTGCCAGCAGCTTGGACACTTTGAACACTGAAGCTTTCTTT
-,TRBJ2-3,TRBV25-1,many,CASTSWEQATDTQYF,TGTGCCAGCACCTCATGGGAACAGGCCACAGATACGCAGTATTTT
-,TRBJ1-6,TRBV27,many,CASSFGQNSPLHF,TGTGCCAGCAGTTTCGGGCAGAATTCACCCCTCCACTTT
-,TRBJ1-1,TRBV5-1,many,CASSFNTGPEAFF,TGCGCCAGCAGCTTTAATACAGGGCCCGAAGCTTTCTTT
-,TRBJ2-6,TRBV6-1,many,CASRDFRDMYSGANVLTF,TGTGCCAGCAGAGATTTCCGGGACATGTACTCTGGGGCCAACGTCCTGACTTTC
TRBD1,TRBJ2-5,TRBV18,many,CASSQDRGLRETQYF,TGTGCCAGCTCACAGGACAGGGGGCTGAGGGAGACCCAGTACTTC
-,TRBJ2-5,TRBV7-9,many,CASSHLETQYF,TGTGCCAGCAGCCACTTAGAGACCCAGTACTTC
-,TRBJ2-7,TRBV7-6,many,CASSLRGNRNNEQYF,TGTGCCAGCAGCTTAAGGGGGAACAGGAACAACGAGCAGTACTTC